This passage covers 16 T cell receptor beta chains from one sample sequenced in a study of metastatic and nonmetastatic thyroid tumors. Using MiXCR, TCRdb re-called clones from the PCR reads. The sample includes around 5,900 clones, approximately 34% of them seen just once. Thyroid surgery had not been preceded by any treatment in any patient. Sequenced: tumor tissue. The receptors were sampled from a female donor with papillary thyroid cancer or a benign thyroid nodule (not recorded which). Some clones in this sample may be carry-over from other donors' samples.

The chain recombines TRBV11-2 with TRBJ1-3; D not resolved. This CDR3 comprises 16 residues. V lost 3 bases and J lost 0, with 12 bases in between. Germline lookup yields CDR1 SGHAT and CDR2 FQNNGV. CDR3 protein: CASSFGRLSSGNTIYF. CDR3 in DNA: TGTGCCAGCAGCTTCGGACGCCTGAGCTCTGGAAACACCATATATTTT. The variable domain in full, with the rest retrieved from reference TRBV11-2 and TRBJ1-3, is EAGVAQSPRYKIIEKRQSVAFWCNPISGHATLYWYQQILGQGPKLLIQFQNNGVVDDSQLPKDRFSAERLKGVDSTLKIQPAKLEDSAVYLCASSFGRLSSGNTIYFGEGSWLTVV.

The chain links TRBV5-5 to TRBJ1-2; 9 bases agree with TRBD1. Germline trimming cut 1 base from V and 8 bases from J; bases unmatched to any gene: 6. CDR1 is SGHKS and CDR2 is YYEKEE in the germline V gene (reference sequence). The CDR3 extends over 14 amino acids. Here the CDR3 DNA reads TGTGCCAGCAGCTTGCCCGGGACAGGGCGCGGCTACACCTTC. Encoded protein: CASSLPGTGRGYTF. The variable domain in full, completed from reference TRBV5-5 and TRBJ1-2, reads DAGVTQSPTHLIKTRGQQVTLRCSPISGHKSVSWYQQVLGQGPQFIFQYYEKEERGRGNFPDRFSARQFPNYSSELNVNALLLGDSALYLCASSLPGTGRGYTFGSGTRLTVV.

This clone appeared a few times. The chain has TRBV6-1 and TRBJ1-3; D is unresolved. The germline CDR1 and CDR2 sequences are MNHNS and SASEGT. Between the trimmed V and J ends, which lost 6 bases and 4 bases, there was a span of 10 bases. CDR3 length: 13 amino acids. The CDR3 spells CASRTDLGNTIYF. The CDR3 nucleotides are TGTGCCAGCAGAACAGACCTCGGAAACACCATATATTTT.

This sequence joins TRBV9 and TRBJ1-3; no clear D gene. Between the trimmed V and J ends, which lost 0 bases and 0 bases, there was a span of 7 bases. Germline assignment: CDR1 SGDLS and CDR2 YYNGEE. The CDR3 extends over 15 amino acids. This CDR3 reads CASSVGGSSGNTIYF. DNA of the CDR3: TGTGCCAGCAGCGTAGGAGGGAGCTCTGGAAACACCATATATTTT.

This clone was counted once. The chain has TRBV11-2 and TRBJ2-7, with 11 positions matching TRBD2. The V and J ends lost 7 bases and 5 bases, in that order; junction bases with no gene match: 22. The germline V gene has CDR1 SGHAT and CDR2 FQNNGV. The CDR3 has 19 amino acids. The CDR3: CASTYYWGTSGFQNHEQYF. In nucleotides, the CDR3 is TGTGCCAGCACTTATTACTGGGGGACTAGCGGTTTTCAGAACCACGAGCAGTACTTC.

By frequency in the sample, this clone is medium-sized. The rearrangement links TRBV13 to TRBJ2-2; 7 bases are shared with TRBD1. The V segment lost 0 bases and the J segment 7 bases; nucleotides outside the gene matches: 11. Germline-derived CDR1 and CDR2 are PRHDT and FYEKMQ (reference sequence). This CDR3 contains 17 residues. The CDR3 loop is CASSLGVTGLSLGELFF. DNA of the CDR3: TGTGCCAGCAGCTTAGGTGTGACAGGGTTATCCCTCGGGGAGCTGTTTTTT.

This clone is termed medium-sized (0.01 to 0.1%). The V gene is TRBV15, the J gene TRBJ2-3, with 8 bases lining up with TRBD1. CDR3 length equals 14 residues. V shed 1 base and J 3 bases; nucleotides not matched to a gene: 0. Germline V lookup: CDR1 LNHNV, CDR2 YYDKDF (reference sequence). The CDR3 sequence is CATSRGQGTDTQYF. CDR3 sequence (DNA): TGTGCCACCAGCAGAGGACAGGGGACAGATACGCAGTATTTT.

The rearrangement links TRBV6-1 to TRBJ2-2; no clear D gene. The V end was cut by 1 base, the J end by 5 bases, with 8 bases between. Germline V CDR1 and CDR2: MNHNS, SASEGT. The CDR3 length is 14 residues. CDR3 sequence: CASSEGWGTGELFF. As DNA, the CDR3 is TGTGCCAGCAGTGAAGGATGGGGAACCGGGGAGCTGTTTTTT.

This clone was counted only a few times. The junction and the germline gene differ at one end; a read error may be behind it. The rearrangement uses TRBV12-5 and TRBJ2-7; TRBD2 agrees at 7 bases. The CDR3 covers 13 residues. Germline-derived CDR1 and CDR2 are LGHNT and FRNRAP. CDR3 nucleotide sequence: TGTGCTAGCGGACCAGCGGGGCCCTACGATCAGTACTTC. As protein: CASGPAGPYDQYF.

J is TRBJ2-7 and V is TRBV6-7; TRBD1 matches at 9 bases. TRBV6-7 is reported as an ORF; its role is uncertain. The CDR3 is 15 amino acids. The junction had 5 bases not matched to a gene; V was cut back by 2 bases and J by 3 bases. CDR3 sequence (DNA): TGTGCCAGCAGTTACGACGGGACAGGGCACTACGAGCAGTACTTC. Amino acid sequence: CASSYDGTGHYEQYF.

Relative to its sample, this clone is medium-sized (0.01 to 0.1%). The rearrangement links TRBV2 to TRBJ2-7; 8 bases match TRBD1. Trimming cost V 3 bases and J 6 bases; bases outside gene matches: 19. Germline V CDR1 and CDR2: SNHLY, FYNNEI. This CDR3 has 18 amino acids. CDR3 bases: TGTGCCAGCAGTGACACAGGGGGTAGCGAGCGGAGGGGCCTCGAGCAGTACTTC. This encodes CASSDTGGSERRGLEQYF.

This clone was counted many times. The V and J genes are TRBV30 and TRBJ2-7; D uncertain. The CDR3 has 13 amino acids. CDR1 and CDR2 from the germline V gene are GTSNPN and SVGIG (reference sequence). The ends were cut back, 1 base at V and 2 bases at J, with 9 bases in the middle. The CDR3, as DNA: TGTGCCTGGAGTGAGGGCGGTCCCTACGAGCAGTACTTC. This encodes CAWSEGGPYEQYF.

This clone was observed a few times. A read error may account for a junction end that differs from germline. In DNA form, the CDR3 reads TGTGCCAGCAGTTCACGCCAGGGGGTGTTTAATTCACCCATCCACTTT. Amino acid sequence: CASSSRQGVFNSPIHF. This rearrangement joins TRBV28 to TRBJ1-6, with 7 bases aligning to TRBD1. The CDR3 contains 16 residues. Germline assignment: CDR1 MDHEN and CDR2 SYDVKM.

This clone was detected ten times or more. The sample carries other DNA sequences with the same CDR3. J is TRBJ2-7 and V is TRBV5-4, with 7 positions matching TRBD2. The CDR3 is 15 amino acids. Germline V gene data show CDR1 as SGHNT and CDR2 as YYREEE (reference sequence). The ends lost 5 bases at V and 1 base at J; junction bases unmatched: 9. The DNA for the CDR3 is TGTGCCAGCAGACCCGACGGGGGAGGGTCCTACGAGCAGTACTTC. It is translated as CASRPDGGGSYEQYF.

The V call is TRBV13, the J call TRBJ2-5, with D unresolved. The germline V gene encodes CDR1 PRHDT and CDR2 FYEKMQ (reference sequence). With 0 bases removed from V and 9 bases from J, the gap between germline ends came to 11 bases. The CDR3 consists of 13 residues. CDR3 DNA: TGTGCCAGCAGCTTAGGCCGTTACGAGGCCCAGTACTTC. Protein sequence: CASSLGRYEAQYF.

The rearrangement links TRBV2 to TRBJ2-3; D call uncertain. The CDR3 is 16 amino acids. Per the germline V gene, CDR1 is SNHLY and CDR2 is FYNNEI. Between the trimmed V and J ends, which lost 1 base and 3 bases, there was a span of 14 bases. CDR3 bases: TGTGCCAGCAGTGAAGTAGGTAGCAAGTTGACAGATACGCAGTATTTT. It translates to CASSEVGSKLTDTQYF.